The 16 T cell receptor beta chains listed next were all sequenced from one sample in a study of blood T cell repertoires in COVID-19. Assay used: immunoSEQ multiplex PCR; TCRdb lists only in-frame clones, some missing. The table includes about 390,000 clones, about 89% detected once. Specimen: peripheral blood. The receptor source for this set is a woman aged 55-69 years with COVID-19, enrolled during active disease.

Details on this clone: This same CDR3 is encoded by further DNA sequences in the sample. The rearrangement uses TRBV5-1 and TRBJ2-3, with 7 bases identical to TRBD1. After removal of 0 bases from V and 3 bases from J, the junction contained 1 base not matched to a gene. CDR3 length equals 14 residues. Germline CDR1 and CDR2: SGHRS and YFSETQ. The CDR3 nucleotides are TGCGCCAGCAGCTTGGCAGGGGGTACAGATACGCAGTATTTT. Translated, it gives CASSLAGGTDTQYF.

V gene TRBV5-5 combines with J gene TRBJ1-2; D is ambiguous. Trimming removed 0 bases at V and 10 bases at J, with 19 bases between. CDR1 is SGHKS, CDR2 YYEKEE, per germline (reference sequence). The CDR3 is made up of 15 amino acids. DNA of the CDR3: TGTGCCAGCAGCTTGGCCAGAGACGCAAGGGAGTACTACACCTTC. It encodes CASSLARDAREYYTF.

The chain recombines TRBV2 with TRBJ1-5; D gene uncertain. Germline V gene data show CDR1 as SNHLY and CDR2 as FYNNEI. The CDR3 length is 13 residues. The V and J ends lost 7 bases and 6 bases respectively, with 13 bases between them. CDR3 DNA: TGTGCCAGCACCACTTTCGGTGGTCAGCCCCAGCATTTT. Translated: CASTTFGGQPQHF. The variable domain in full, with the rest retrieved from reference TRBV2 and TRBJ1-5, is EPEVTQTPSHQVTQMGQEVILRCVPISNHLYFYWYRQILGQKVEFLVSFYNNEISEKSEIFDDQFSVERPDGSNFTLKIRSTKLEDSAMYFCASTTFGGQPQHFGDGTRLSIL.

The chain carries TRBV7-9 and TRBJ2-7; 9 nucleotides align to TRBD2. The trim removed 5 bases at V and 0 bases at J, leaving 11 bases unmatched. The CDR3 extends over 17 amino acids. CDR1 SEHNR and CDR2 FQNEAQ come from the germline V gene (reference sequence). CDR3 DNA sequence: TGTGCCAGCAGCCCCGGGGATAGCGGGGGAAGCTCCTACGAGCAGTACTTC. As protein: CASSPGDSGGSSYEQYF.

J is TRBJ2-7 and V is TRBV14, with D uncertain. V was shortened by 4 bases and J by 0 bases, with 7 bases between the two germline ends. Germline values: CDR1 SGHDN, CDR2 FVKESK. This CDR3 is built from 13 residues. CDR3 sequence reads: CASSRQDSYEQYF. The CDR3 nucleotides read TGTGCCAGCAGCCGGCAGGACTCCTACGAGCAGTACTTC.

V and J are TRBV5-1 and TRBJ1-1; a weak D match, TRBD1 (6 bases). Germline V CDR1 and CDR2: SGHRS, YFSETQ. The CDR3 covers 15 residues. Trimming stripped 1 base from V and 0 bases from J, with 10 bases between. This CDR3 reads CASSLHGGVNTEAFF. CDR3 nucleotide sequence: TGCGCCAGCAGCTTGCATGGGGGCGTGAACACTGAAGCTTTCTTT.

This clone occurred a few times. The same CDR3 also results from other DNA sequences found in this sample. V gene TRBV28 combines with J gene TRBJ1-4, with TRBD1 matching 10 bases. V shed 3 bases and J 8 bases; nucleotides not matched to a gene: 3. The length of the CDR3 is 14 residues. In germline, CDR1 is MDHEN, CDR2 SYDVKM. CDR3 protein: CASSLTGGLEKLFF. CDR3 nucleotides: TGTGCCAGCAGTTTGACAGGGGGCTTGGAAAAACTGTTTTTT.

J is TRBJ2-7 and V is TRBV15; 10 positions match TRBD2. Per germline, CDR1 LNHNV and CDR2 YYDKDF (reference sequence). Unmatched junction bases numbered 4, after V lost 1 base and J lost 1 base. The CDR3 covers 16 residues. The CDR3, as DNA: TGTGCCACCAGCAGAGGCCGAGCGGGGGGGTCCTACGAGCAGTACTTC. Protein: CATSRGRAGGSYEQYF.

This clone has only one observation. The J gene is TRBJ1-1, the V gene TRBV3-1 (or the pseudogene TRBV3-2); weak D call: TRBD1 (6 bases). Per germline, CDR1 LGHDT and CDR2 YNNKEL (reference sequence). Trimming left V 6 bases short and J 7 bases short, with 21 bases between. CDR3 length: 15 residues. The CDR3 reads CASRTSAAGVVEAFF. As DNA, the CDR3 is TGTGCCAGCAGGACAAGCGCAGCAGGGGTCGTTGAAGCTTTCTTT.

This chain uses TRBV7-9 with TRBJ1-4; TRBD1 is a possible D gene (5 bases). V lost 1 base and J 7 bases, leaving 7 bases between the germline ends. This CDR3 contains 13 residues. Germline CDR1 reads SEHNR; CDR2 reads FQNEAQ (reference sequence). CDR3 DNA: TGTGCCAGCAGCTTAGGGCAGGGTGAAAAACTGTTTTTT. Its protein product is CASSLGQGEKLFF.

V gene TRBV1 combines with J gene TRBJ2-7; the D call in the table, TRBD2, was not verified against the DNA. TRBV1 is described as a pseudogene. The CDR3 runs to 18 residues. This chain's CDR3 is CTSSQGSLAGGPSYEQYF. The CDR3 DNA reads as TGCACCAGCAGCCAAGGCTCACTAGCGGGGGGGCCCTCCTACGAGCAGTACTTC.

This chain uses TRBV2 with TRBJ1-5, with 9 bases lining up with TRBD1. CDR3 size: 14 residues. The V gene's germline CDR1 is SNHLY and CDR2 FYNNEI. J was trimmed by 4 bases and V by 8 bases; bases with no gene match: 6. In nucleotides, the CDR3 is TGTGCCAGCGCAGACAGGGGGGCAAATCAGCCCCAGCATTTT. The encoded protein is CASADRGANQPQHF. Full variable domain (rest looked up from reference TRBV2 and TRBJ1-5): EPEVTQTPSHQVTQMGQEVILRCVPISNHLYFYWYRQILGQKVEFLVSFYNNEISEKSEIFDDQFSVERPDGSNFTLKIRSTKLEDSAMYFCASADRGANQPQHFGDGTRLSIL.

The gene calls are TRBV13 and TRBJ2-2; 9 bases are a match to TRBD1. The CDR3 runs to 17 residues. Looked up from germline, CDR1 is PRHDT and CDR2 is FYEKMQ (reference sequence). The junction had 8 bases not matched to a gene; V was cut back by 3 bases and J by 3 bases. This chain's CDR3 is CASSFSRGQGYTGELFF. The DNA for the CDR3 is TGTGCCAGCAGCTTTTCTCGGGGACAGGGATACACCGGGGAGCTGTTTTTT.

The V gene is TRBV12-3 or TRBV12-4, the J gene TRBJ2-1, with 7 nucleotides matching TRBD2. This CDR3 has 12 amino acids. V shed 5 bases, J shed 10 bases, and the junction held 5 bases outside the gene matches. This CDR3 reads CASSRLAAEQFF. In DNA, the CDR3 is TGTGCCAGCAGTCGACTAGCTGCCGAGCAGTTCTTC.

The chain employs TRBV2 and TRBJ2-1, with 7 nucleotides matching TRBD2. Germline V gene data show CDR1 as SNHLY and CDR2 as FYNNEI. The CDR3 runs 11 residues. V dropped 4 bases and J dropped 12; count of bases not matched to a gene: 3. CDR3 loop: CASSAGGWQFF. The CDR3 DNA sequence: TGTGCCAGCAGTGCGGGGGGATGGCAGTTCTTC.

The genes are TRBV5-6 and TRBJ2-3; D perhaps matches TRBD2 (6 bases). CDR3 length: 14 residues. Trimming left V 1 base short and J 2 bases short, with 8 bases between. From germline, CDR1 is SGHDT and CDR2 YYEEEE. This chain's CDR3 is CASSLRGSTDTQYF. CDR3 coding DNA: TGTGCCAGCAGCTTGCGGGGGTCCACAGATACGCAGTATTTT.